This passage covers 18 T cell receptor beta chains from one sample sequenced in a study of blood T cells in healthy people across ages. The use of a sample-barcoded 5' primer and a J-beta primer mix characterized a second PCR of 7 to 11 cycles. One entry per CDR3 protein, called by TCRdb with MiXCR from the 5' RACE reads. The table records some 800,000 distinct CDR3 sequences, 20% to 25% of them present only once. These same records also appear under a second study, on T cells of mothers and their children.

The source material was blood. These receptors were collected from a boy aged 5-17 years in good health.

V gene TRBV3-1 combines with J gene TRBJ2-5, with 7 bases identical to TRBD2. There are 15 residues in the CDR3. Germline values: CDR1 LGHDT, CDR2 YNNKEL (reference sequence). J was trimmed by 5 bases and V by 0 bases; bases with no gene match: 6. CDR3 sequence (DNA): TGTGCCAGCAGCCAAGATGCGCGGGAGTGGGAGACCCAGTACTTC. It yields the protein CASSQDAREWETQYF.

The rearrangement links TRBV5-4 to TRBJ1-2; the D gene is possibly TRBD1 (5 bases). Trimming removed 4 bases at V and 3 bases at J, with 19 bases between. The CDR3 contains 16 residues. The germline V gene encodes CDR1 SGHNT and CDR2 YYREEE (reference sequence). The CDR3: CASSQDGQGLDYGYTF. CDR3 in DNA: TGTGCCAGCAGCCAGGATGGACAAGGGTTAGACTATGGCTACACCTTC.

This clonotype occurred a few times. This sequence joins TRBV29-1 and TRBJ2-7; possible D gene TRBD1, 6 bases. The V gene's germline CDR1 is SQVTM and CDR2 ANQGSEA. CDR3 length: 14 amino acids. Between the trimmed V and J ends, which lost 4 bases and 2 bases, there was a span of 15 bases. Here the CDR3 reads CSVVSDSNTYEQYF. In DNA, the CDR3 is TGCAGCGTTGTATCGGACAGCAACACCTACGAGCAGTACTTC.

The chain recombines TRBV4-3 with TRBJ2-1, with D possibly being TRBD2 (6 bases). The CDR3 runs 17 residues. Trimming left V 0 bases short and J 0 bases short, with 12 bases between. Germline V gives CDR1 LGHNA, CDR2 YSLEER. In DNA form, the CDR3 reads TGCGCCAGCAGCCAAGATTCTGGCGGGATCTCCTACAATGAGCAGTTCTTC. This codes for CASSQDSGGISYNEQFF.

This clonotype was seen just once. V is TRBV29-1 and J is TRBJ2-5, with D unclear. This CDR3 is 12 amino acids long. Germline V gene sequence: CDR1 SQVTM, CDR2 ANQGSEA. The V and J ends lost 6 bases and 5 bases respectively, with 13 bases between them. CDR3 region: CSVVVGSETQYF. CDR3 DNA sequence: TGCAGCGTCGTGGTGGGTTCGGAGACCCAGTACTTC.

The gene calls are TRBV7-9 and TRBJ2-2; possibly TRBD2 for D (6 bases). Trimming took off 4 bases at V and 1 base at J, with 10 bases between the two ends. This CDR3 region has 15 residues. Germline CDR1 and CDR2: SEHNR and FQNEAQ (reference sequence). The CDR3 DNA is TGTGCCAGCAGCTCCGCTAGCGTGAACACCGGGGAGCTGTTTTTT. As protein: CASSSASVNTGELFF. Based on the CDR3 plus reference TRBV7-9 and TRBJ2-2, the full variable domain is DTGVSQNPRHKITKRGQNVTFRCDPISEHNRLYWYRQTLGQGPEFLTYFQNEAQLEKSRLLSDRFSAERPKGSFSTLEIQRTEQGDSAMYLCASSSASVNTGELFFGEGSRLTVL.

This clonotype has more than one count but fewer than ten. In DNA form, the CDR3 reads TGTGCCAGCAGCGCATCTTTGGACAGGGAAGAGACCCAGTACTTC. It codes for CASSASLDREETQYF. The chain uses TRBV28 and TRBJ2-5, with TRBD1 identical over 8 bases. The V gene end was trimmed by 6 bases and the J gene end by 3 bases; junction bases not matched to a gene: 9. This CDR3 is 15 amino acids long. The V gene's germline CDR1 is MDHEN and CDR2 SYDVKM. Full variable domain (outside the CDR3, taken from reference TRBV28 and TRBJ2-5): DVKVTQSSRYLVKRTGEKVFLECVQDMDHENMFWYRQDPGLGLRLIYFSYDVKMKEKGDIPEGYSVSREKKERFSLILESASTNQTSMYLCASSASLDREETQYFGPGTRLLVL.

The chain uses TRBV15 and TRBJ2-1; D unclear. The germline V and J ends were trimmed by 8 bases and 0 bases, with 11 bases remaining between them. Germline values: CDR1 LNHNV, CDR2 YYDKDF (reference sequence). The CDR3 length is 14 residues. This CDR3 is CATGHRSSYNEQFF. The DNA of the CDR3 is TGTGCCACCGGGCACAGAAGCTCCTACAATGAGCAGTTCTTC.

This chain links TRBV27 with TRBJ2-1; 8 nucleotides align to TRBD2. The CDR3 is 14 amino acids. Germline CDR1 reads MNHEY; CDR2 reads SMNVEV (reference sequence). Losses at the gene ends were 6 bases for V and 4 bases for J; bases not matched to a gene: 5. The CDR3 DNA reads TGTGCCAGCAGACTTAGCGGGGAATACAATGAGCAGTTCTTC. Encoded protein: CASRLSGEYNEQFF.

As DNA, the CDR3 is TGCAGCGTTTCGAGCATCAATAGCGGGGCCTCCTACAATGAGCAGTTCTTC. Its translation: CSVSSINSGASYNEQFF. This rearrangement joins TRBV29-1 to TRBJ2-1; TRBD2 aligns across 8 bases. The CDR3 is 17 residues long. Germline V gene data show CDR1 as SQVTM and CDR2 as ANQGSEA. J lost 0 bases, V lost 5 bases, and 12 bases had no gene match.

This clonotype was found many times. V gene TRBV6-6 combines with J gene TRBJ2-6; 7 positions agree with TRBD1. The J segment lost 2 bases and the V segment lost 6 bases, leaving 4 bases of the junction unmatched. Germline CDR1 and CDR2: MNHNY and SVGAGI (reference sequence). This CDR3 region has 15 residues. The CDR3 protein is CASRPDRAGANVLTF. The CDR3 DNA is TGTGCCAGCAGACCCGACAGGGCTGGGGCCAACGTCCTGACTTTC.

This clonotype was recorded a few times. This sequence joins TRBV20-1 and TRBJ2-1, with a weak D call TRBD1 (6 bases). The V end lost 2 bases, the J end lost 7 bases, and 12 bases lay between the germline ends. The CDR3 is 13 residues long. Per germline, CDR1 DFQATT and CDR2 SNEGSKA (reference sequence). DNA of the CDR3: TGCAGTGCTAGAATTAGTACAGGGAATGAGCAGTTCTTC. Residues: CSARISTGNEQFF.

The CDR3 sequence is CASSLTVGQGSYEQYF. CDR3 nucleotide sequence: TGTGCCAGCAGTTTAACAGTAGGACAGGGTTCTTACGAGCAGTACTTC. The chain uses TRBV28 and TRBJ2-7; 8 positions match TRBD1. Trimming removed 2 bases from V and 4 bases from J; junction bases left unmatched: 10. The CDR3 runs 16 residues. Germline V gives CDR1 MDHEN, CDR2 SYDVKM.

In its sample, this clonotype was seen many times. V gene TRBV2 combines with J gene TRBJ2-1, with a tentative D call TRBD2 (7 bases). Germline lookup yields CDR1 SNHLY and CDR2 FYNNEI. Trimming left V 5 bases short and J 0 bases short, with 11 bases between. CDR3 length equals 15 residues. Here the CDR3 reads CASSLGGASYNEQFF. CDR3 nucleotides: TGTGCCAGCAGTTTGGGGGGGGCCTCCTACAATGAGCAGTTCTTC.

This rearrangement joins TRBV7-2 to TRBJ1-2; 12 nucleotides agree with TRBD1. The CDR3 is 16 amino acids. V lost 6 bases to trimming and J lost 7 bases; unmatched junction nucleotides: 12. CDR1 and CDR2 (germline): SGHTA, FQGNSA. The CDR3 bases are TGTGCCAGCAGTTTTATAGGGGACAGGGGGCGAAGTGGCTACACCTTC. The encoded protein is CASSFIGDRGRSGYTF.

The chain couples TRBV29-1 to TRBJ2-1; no reliable D call. Germline V gene lookup returns CDR1 SQVTM and CDR2 ANQGSEA. The CDR3 is made up of 12 amino acids. With 1 base removed from V and 1 base from J, the gap between germline ends came to 2 bases. CDR3 sequence (DNA): TGCAGCGTTGAAGCTTCCTACAATGAGCAGTTCTTC. Translation: CSVEASYNEQFF.

The chain joins TRBV20-1 to TRBJ2-7; D is undetermined. CDR1 is DFQATT and CDR2 is SNEGSKA in the germline V gene (reference sequence). The CDR3 sequence is 13 residues long. Trimming pared 3 bases from V and 0 bases from J, leaving 9 bases between. The CDR3 region has the DNA TGCAGTGCTAGCTGGCAGCTCTCCTACGAGCAGTACTTC. It yields the protein CSASWQLSYEQYF.

V is TRBV20-1 and J is TRBJ2-7; 13 nucleotides align to TRBD2. Trimming removed 6 bases from V and 4 bases from J; junction bases left unmatched: 3. CDR1 is DFQATT, CDR2 SNEGSKA, per germline (reference sequence). This CDR3 is built from 13 residues. The CDR3 nucleotides read TGCAGTGCGGGGACTAGCGGGGAATACGAGCAGTACTTC. It is translated as CSAGTSGEYEQYF.